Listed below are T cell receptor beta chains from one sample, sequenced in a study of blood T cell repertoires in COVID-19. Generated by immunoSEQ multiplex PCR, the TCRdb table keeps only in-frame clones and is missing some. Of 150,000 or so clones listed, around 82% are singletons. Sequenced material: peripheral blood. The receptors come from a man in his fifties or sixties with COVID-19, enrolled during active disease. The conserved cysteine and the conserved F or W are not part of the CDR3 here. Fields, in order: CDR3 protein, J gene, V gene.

ASRLAGPQEQF TRBJ2-1 TRBV7-2
ASRGTAGELF TRBJ2-2 TRBV6-5
ATSGGGRAGELF TRBJ2-2 TRBV6-5
ASSFQGNTIY TRBJ1-3 TRBV12-3/TRBV12-4
ASSLTRDTQY TRBJ2-3 TRBV7-3
ASSGSGRYTDTQY TRBJ2-3 TRBV2
ASSQVQGLNTEAF TRBJ1-1 TRBV4-1
ASSKDRYNEQF TRBJ2-1 TRBV21-1
ASSPQGSYGYT TRBJ1-2 TRBV13
AWSARLGLAKNYEQY TRBJ2-7 TRBV30
AAGTENQPQH TRBJ1-5 TRBV10-3
ASSQDWGGSYNEQF TRBJ2-1 TRBV4-3
SASGGGRLDTQY TRBJ2-3 TRBV29-1
ASSPEGVSNEQF TRBJ2-1 TRBV11-3
ASSSQGVDNSPLH TRBJ1-6 TRBV7-2
ASSETGGLGELF TRBJ2-2 TRBV5-4
ASSVLSGQGAAF TRBJ1-1 TRBV19
ASSLRQGALMNTEAF TRBJ1-1 TRBV14
AISVDRTADYGYT TRBJ1-2 TRBV10-3
ASSTREISTDTQY TRBJ2-3 TRBV19
ASSFPERRDGYT TRBJ1-2 TRBV28
ATADRVNEKLF TRBJ1-4 TRBV12-3/TRBV12-4
ASSDGVNTEAF TRBJ1-1 TRBV7-3
ASSSQGAVNTEAF TRBJ1-1 TRBV6-5
ASSLGRWEREQF TRBJ2-1 TRBV14
ASSKNPAGPEAF TRBJ1-1 TRBV21-1
ASRTRGIAEQY TRBJ2-7 TRBV6-6
ASSQEQGRVQPQH TRBJ1-5 TRBV3-1/TRBV3-2
ASSLWLFPNTEAF TRBJ1-1 TRBV7-8
ASSIQGASNSPLH TRBJ1-6 TRBV19
ASSENSFNSPLH TRBJ1-6 TRBV6-4
ASSVGGSSSGTNQETQY TRBJ2-5 TRBV9
AWSVRGTGPISGNTIY TRBJ1-3 TRBV30
ASSLETPRDEKLF TRBJ1-4 TRBV7-2
AISGTSSGNEQF TRBJ2-1 TRBV10-3
ASSWYSGEISYNEQF TRBJ2-1 TRBV7-2
ASSPRQGADEQF TRBJ2-1 TRBV9
ASSGGTGGNIYGYT TRBJ1-2 TRBV2
ASSSRLADAPNTQY TRBJ2-3 TRBV6-6
ASSYFRDSQYGYT TRBJ1-2 TRBV7-2
ASSQGQGSVINEQF TRBJ2-1 TRBV7-8
ASSLGAGGNTEAF TRBJ1-1 TRBV5-1
ASSSRGGVMNTEAF TRBJ1-1 TRBV11-1
ASSLFTSYQETQY TRBJ2-5 TRBV7-9
AISGAGQGDYGYT TRBJ1-2 TRBV10-3
AISGTGSPYEQY TRBJ2-7 TRBV10-3
ASSRGQGESGNTIY TRBJ1-3 TRBV5-6
ASTATGTMNTEAF TRBJ1-1 TRBV7-2
ASSLRPAGEQY TRBJ2-7 TRBV27
ASSIGQTNTEAF TRBJ1-1 TRBV21-1
ASSQTGGYDNQPQH TRBJ1-5 TRBV4-1
ASSLTRTGLGSPLH TRBJ1-6 TRBV7-3
ASSLVAGASTEAF TRBJ1-1 TRBV5-1